This TCR beta chain was sequenced in a study of type 1 and type 2 diabetes patients. At the level of the study: The cohort mixed type 1 diabetes, type 2 diabetes and nondiabetic donors. Study-wide results and caveats: Type 2 diabetes and control samples shared highly correlated V and J usage, averaging approximately 0.97.

Amplification started from genomic DNA. The TCR beta CDR3 region was amplified using 30 forward and 13 reverse primers. TCRdb itself ran the multiplex PCR reads through MiXCR, one entry per CDR3 protein. The sample records 250,000 or so distinct CDR3 sequences, roughly 44% being singletons. Germline-derived CDR1 and CDR2 are MNHEY and SMNVEV (reference sequence). V lost 6 bases to trimming and J lost 11 bases, with 28 bases between them. This CDR3 region has 16 residues. With respect to this clonotype: What it binds is unknown.

J is TRBJ1-1 and V is TRBV27; tentatively, D is TRBD1 (5 bases). Sequences were obtained from peripheral blood mononuclear cells (PBMCs). The sequence was collected from a man between 18 and 29 years old with type 2 diabetes. This CDR3 is CASRDPLSQGTEGAFF. CDR3 sequence (DNA): TGTGCCAGCAGAGACCCTCTTTCCCAAGGGACCGAGGGGGCTTTCTTT.